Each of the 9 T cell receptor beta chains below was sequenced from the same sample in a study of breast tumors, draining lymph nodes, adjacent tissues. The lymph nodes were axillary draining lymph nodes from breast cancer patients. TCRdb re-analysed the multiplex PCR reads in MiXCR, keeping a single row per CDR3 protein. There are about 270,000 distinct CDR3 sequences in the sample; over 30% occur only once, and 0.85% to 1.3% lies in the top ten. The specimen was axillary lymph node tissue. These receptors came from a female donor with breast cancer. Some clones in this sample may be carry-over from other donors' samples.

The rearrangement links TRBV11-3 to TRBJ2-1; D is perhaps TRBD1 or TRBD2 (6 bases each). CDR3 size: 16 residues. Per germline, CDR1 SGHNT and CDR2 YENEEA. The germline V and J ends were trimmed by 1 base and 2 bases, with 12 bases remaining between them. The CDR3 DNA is TGTGCCAGCAGCTTAGTTGGGGGGCTTGCCTACAATGAGCAGTTCTTC. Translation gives CASSLVGGLAYNEQFF.

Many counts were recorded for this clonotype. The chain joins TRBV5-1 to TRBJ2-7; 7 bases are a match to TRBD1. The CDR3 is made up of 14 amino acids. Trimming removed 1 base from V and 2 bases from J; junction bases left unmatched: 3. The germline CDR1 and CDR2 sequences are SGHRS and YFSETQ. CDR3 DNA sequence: TGCGCCAGCAGCTTGCGGGACAGTGCCTACGAGCAGTACTTC. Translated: CASSLRDSAYEQYF.

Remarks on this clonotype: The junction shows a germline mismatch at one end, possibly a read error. The CDR3 DNA sequence: TGCAGTGCTATGTCCTGGGTAACGAACACTTCGAGGCGTGGAAACACCATACATTTT. The encoded protein is CSAMSWVTNTSRRGNTIHF. The chain employs TRBV20-1 and TRBJ1-3; unclear D gene. Germline lookup yields CDR1 DFQATT and CDR2 SNEGSKA (reference sequence). This CDR3 comprises 19 residues.

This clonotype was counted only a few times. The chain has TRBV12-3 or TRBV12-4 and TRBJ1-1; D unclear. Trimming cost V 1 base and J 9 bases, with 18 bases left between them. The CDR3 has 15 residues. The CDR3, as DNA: TGTGCCAGCAGTTTAGGTGATCGGGGAGGAGGGAAAGCTTTCTTT. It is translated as CASSLGDRGGGKAFF.

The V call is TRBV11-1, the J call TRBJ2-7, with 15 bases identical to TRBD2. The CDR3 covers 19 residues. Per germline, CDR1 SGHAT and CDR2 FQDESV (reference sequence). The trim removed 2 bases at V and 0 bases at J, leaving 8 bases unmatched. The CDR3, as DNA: TGTGCCAGCAGCTTAAGGCGGACTAGCGGGAGGGCCCACTCCTACGAGCAGTACTTC. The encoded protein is CASSLRRTSGRAHSYEQYF. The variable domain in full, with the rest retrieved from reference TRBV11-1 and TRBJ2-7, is EAEVAQSPRYKITEKSQAVAFWCDPISGHATLYWYRQILGQGPELLVQFQDESVVDDSQLPKDRFSAERLKGVDSTLKIQPAELGDSAMYLCASSLRRTSGRAHSYEQYFGPGTRLTVT.

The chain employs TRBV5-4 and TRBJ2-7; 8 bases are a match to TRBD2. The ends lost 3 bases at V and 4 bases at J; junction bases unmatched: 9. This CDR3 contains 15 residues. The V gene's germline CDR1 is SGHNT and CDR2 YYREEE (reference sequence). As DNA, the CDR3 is TGTGCCAGCAGCTCACCCAGGAGCGGGGGTTACGAGCAGTACTTC. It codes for CASSSPRSGGYEQYF.

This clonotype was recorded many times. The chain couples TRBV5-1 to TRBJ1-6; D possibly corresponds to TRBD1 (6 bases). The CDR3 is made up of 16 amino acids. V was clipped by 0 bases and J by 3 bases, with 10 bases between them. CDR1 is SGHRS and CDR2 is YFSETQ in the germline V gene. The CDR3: CASSLDRGDYNSPLHF. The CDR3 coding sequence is TGCGCCAGCAGCTTGGATAGGGGGGACTATAATTCACCCCTCCACTTT.

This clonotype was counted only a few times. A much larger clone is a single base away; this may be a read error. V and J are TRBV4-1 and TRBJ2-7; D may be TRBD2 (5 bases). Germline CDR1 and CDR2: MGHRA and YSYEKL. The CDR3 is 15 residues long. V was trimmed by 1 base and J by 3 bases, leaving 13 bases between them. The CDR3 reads CASSQGQRADYEQYF. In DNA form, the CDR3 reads TGCGCCAGCAGCCAAGGGCAGAGGGCAGACTACGAGCAGTACTTC.

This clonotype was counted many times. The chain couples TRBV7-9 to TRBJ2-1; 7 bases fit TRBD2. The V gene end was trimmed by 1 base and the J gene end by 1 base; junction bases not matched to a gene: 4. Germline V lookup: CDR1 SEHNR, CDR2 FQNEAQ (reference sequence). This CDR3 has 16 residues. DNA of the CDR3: TGTGCCAGCAGCTTAGGACCTAGCGGATCCTACAATGAGCAGTTCTTC. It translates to CASSLGPSGSYNEQFF.